The next 22 T cell receptor beta chains were all read from a single sample in a study of shared clonotypes between healthy human individuals. The protocol was immunoSEQ multiplex PCR, while the TCRdb copy is restricted to in-frame clones and leaves out a portion. The profile shows over a million clones, 75% to 80% of them singletons. The material sequenced was memory CD4+ T cells from PBMCs. Described subset: CD45RA-negative fraction. These TCRs come from a man aged 18 to 29 in good health. Some clones in this sample may be carry-over from other donors' samples.

The chain is built from TRBV5-1 and TRBJ1-1; tentative D call: TRBD1 (5 bases). The CDR3 covers 13 residues. The germline V gene encodes CDR1 SGHRS and CDR2 YFSETQ. V was trimmed by 5 bases and J by 4 bases, leaving 12 bases between them. Written as DNA, the CDR3 is TGCGCCAGCAGTCCGGGGGGGAGCACTGAAGCTTTCTTT. This sequence encodes CASSPGGSTEAFF.

J is TRBJ1-1 and V is TRBV28; no reliable D call. Trimming stripped 2 bases from V and 6 bases from J, with 7 bases between. Germline V gene lookup returns CDR1 MDHEN and CDR2 SYDVKM. The CDR3 sequence is 12 residues long. CDR3 in amino acids: CASSLGVSEAFF. CDR3 DNA sequence: TGTGCCAGCAGTTTAGGGGTCTCTGAAGCTTTCTTT. Complete variable domain (other parts from reference TRBV28 and TRBJ1-1): DVKVTQSSRYLVKRTGEKVFLECVQDMDHENMFWYRQDPGLGLRLIYFSYDVKMKEKGDIPEGYSVSREKKERFSLILESASTNQTSMYLCASSLGVSEAFFGQGTRLTVV.

The chain employs TRBV5-1 and TRBJ1-5; TRBD1 aligns across 7 bases. The CDR3 is 14 residues long. Germline V CDR1 and CDR2: SGHRS, YFSETQ. Trimming at V came to 3 bases and at J to 4 bases, leaving 4 bases not matched to a gene. The CDR3 sequence is CASSSGQANQPQHF. Written as DNA, the CDR3 is TGCGCCAGCAGCTCAGGACAGGCTAATCAGCCCCAGCATTTT. The full variable domain, in which reference TRBV5-1 and TRBJ1-5 provide the parts outside the CDR3, is KAGVTQTPRYLIKTRGQQVTLSCSPISGHRSVSWYQQTPGQGLQFLFEYFSETQRNKGNFPGRFSGRQFSNSRSEMNVSTLELGDSALYLCASSSGQANQPQHFGDGTRLSIL.

This chain joins TRBV27 and TRBJ1-1; D not resolved. Germline values: CDR1 MNHEY, CDR2 SMNVEV (reference sequence). Trimming removed 0 bases at V and 10 bases at J, with 12 bases between. This CDR3 comprises 13 residues. The CDR3: CASSLSTGSAAFF. The CDR3 DNA reads TGTGCCAGCAGTTTATCGACGGGATCCGCAGCTTTCTTT.

This clone was counted only a few times. V is TRBV7-2 and J is TRBJ2-5; 9 nucleotides align to TRBD1. Germline CDR1 and CDR2: SGHTA and FQGNSA. The junction had 8 bases not matched to a gene; V was cut back by 5 bases and J by 4 bases. The CDR3 loop spans 15 amino acids. The CDR3 here is CASSETGGRLETQYF. Written as DNA, the CDR3 is TGTGCCAGCAGCGAAACAGGGGGCAGGTTAGAGACCCAGTACTTC.

This clone was counted ten times or more. The chain carries TRBV27 and TRBJ2-7, with 12 bases lining up with TRBD2. Unmatched junction bases numbered 19, after V lost 8 bases and J lost 2 bases. CDR1 MNHEY and CDR2 SMNVEV come from the germline V gene (reference sequence). This CDR3 spans 19 amino acids. In DNA form, the CDR3 reads TGTGCCAGCTGGACAGTCCGGACTAGCGGGACGTTAAGGGCCTACGAGCAGTACTTC. It specifies CASWTVRTSGTLRAYEQYF.

This chain joins TRBV4-3 and TRBJ1-2, with TRBD1 matching over 9 bases. The CDR3 is 15 residues long. Germline V gene data show CDR1 as LGHNA and CDR2 as YSLEER. V was clipped by 0 bases and J by 5 bases; unmatched bases: 4. CDR3 coding DNA: TGCGCCAGCAGCCAAGAGCCCGGGACAGGGTATGGCTACACCTTC. Its protein is CASSQEPGTGYGYTF.

This rearrangement joins TRBV28 to TRBJ2-1; TRBD1 aligns across 12 bases. After removal of 5 bases from V and 8 bases from J, the junction contained 7 bases not matched to a gene. CDR3 size: 15 residues. The germline CDR1 and CDR2 sequences are MDHEN and SYDVKM. The CDR3 DNA reads as TGTGCCAGCAGTACTACCGGGACAGGGGGCTATGAGCAGTTCTTC. It translates to CASSTTGTGGYEQFF.

V is TRBV11-2 and J is TRBJ2-7, with 14 positions matching TRBD2. After removal of 5 bases from V and 7 bases from J, the junction contained 7 bases not matched to a gene. This CDR3 is built from 15 residues. CDR1 and CDR2 (germline): SGHAT, FQNNGV. CDR3 nucleotide sequence: TGTGCCAGCAGCCCGGGACTAGCGGGAGTGAGGGAGCAGTACTTC. Its translation: CASSPGLAGVREQYF.

This chain links TRBV18 with TRBJ1-3; a weak D match, TRBD1 (6 bases). The CDR3 loop spans 17 amino acids. V lost 3 bases, J lost 0 bases, and 15 bases lay in between. CDR1 KGHSH and CDR2 LQKENI come from the germline V gene. Here the CDR3 reads CASSPRQGRSSGNTIYF. The CDR3 DNA sequence: TGTGCCAGCTCACCTCGGCAGGGGCGCTCCTCTGGAAACACCATATATTTT.

This chain links TRBV10-3 with TRBJ2-3, with a tentative D call TRBD2 (5 bases). Germline V CDR1 and CDR2: ENHRY, SYGVKD. This CDR3 has 14 residues. The CDR3 DNA reads as TGTGCAACACGGCGGAGACTAAACACAGATACGCAGTATTTT. Translated: CATRRRLNTDTQYF.

This chain links TRBV19 with TRBJ1-5; TRBD1 is a possible D gene (6 bases). The V and J ends lost 6 bases and 3 bases respectively, with 15 bases between them. This CDR3 has 15 amino acids. Germline-derived CDR1 and CDR2 are LNHDA and SQIVND (reference sequence). The CDR3: CASSPSTGYNQPQHF. The CDR3 bases are TGTGCCAGTAGCCCGTCGACAGGCTACAATCAGCCCCAGCATTTT.

J is TRBJ1-4 and V is TRBV2; D is unclear. CDR3 length equals 11 residues. In germline, CDR1 is SNHLY, CDR2 FYNNEI. Between the trimmed V and J ends, which lost 5 bases and 14 bases, there was a span of 12 bases. CDR3 sequence reads: CASSWAQGLFF. Here the CDR3 DNA reads TGTGCCAGCAGTTGGGCCCAAGGGCTGTTTTTT.

This rearrangement joins TRBV18 to TRBJ1-1; D possibly corresponds to TRBD1 (6 bases). Trimming took off 8 bases at V and 0 bases at J, with 19 bases between the two ends. There are 16 residues in the CDR3. Per the germline V gene, CDR1 is KGHSH and CDR2 is LQKENI. CDR3 DNA sequence: TGTGCCAGCCGAATGGCAGGGACACTTATGAACACTGAAGCTTTCTTT. Protein product: CASRMAGTLMNTEAFF.

The gene calls are TRBV20-1 and TRBJ2-1; D may be TRBD1 (5 bases). From germline, CDR1 is DFQATT and CDR2 SNEGSKA (reference sequence). Between the trimmed V and J ends, which lost 6 bases and 10 bases, there was a span of 13 bases. This CDR3 has 11 amino acids. The CDR3: CSATTWGEQFF. DNA of the CDR3: TGCAGTGCAACAACGTGGGGCGAGCAGTTCTTC.

Note on this clone: Other nucleotide sequences in the sample specify the same CDR3. The chain uses TRBV5-1 and TRBJ2-2, with unresolved D. Between the trimmed V and J ends, which lost 0 bases and 1 base, there was a span of 7 bases. The germline V gene has CDR1 SGHRS and CDR2 YFSETQ. The CDR3 has 15 residues. The CDR3 DNA sequence: TGCGCCAGCAGCTTGGTGAACAAGAACACCGGGGAGCTGTTTTTT. Its protein product is CASSLVNKNTGELFF.

The rearrangement uses TRBV19 and TRBJ2-5; TRBD2 agrees at 8 bases. Germline CDR1 and CDR2: LNHDA and SQIVND (reference sequence). The V and J ends lost 6 bases and 5 bases, in that order; junction bases with no gene match: 11. The CDR3 spans 15 residues. CDR3 protein: CASSPGGVQEETQYF. The CDR3 bases are TGTGCCAGTAGCCCCGGGGGGGTTCAGGAGGAGACCCAGTACTTC. Drawing the rest from reference TRBV19 and TRBJ2-5, the complete variable domain is DGGITQSPKYLFRKEGQNVTLSCEQNLNHDAMYWYRQDPGQGLRLIYYSQIVNDFQKGDIAEGYSVSREKKESFPLTVTSAQKNPTAFYLCASSPGGVQEETQYFGPGTRLLVL.

The rearrangement joins TRBV4-1 to TRBJ2-1; 7 bases are a match to TRBD2. V shed 2 bases and J 9 bases; nucleotides not matched to a gene: 7. The CDR3 has 14 amino acids. The V gene's germline CDR1 is MGHRA and CDR2 YSYEKL. CDR3 in amino acids: CASSQTGRVAEQFF. The CDR3 region has the DNA TGCGCCAGCAGCCAAACGGGGAGGGTTGCTGAGCAGTTCTTC.

The chain carries TRBV29-1 and TRBJ1-1; 7 bases are a match to TRBD1. J lost 6 bases, V lost 6 bases, and 10 bases had no gene match. This CDR3 spans 13 amino acids. Germline CDR1 and CDR2: SQVTM and ANQGSEA. The CDR3: CSVLGTARSEAFF. The DNA for the CDR3 is TGCAGCGTCCTAGGGACAGCACGCTCTGAAGCTTTCTTT. Together with reference TRBV29-1 and TRBJ1-1, the CDR3 gives the full variable domain: SAVISQKPSRDICQRGTSLTIQCQVDSQVTMMFWYRQQPGQSLTLIATANQGSEATYESGFVIDKFPISRPNLTFSTLTVSNMSPEDSSIYLCSVLGTARSEAFFGQGTRLTVV.

The chain links TRBV27 to TRBJ1-5; 9 bases map to TRBD1. The V segment lost 4 bases and the J segment 1 base; nucleotides outside the gene matches: 8. Germline-derived CDR1 and CDR2 are MNHEY and SMNVEV (reference sequence). The CDR3 covers 17 residues. The CDR3: CASSSQRQGGSNQPQHF. In DNA form, the CDR3 reads TGTGCCAGCAGTTCACAAAGACAGGGGGGGAGCAATCAGCCCCAGCATTTT.

This clone was recorded only once. This rearrangement joins TRBV19 to TRBJ1-1; TRBD1 aligns across 9 bases. The CDR3 contains 14 residues. CDR1 is LNHDA, CDR2 SQIVND, per germline (reference sequence). V gave up 7 bases and J gave up 1 base; unmatched junction bases: 4. The CDR3 protein is CASKGTGSNTEAFF. The CDR3 DNA reads TGTGCCAGTAAGGGGACAGGGTCGAACACTGAAGCTTTCTTT.

CDR3 bases: TGTGCCAGCAGGCAAGAGGCCGGGGCGAACACCGGGGAGCTGTTTTTT. It yields the protein CASRQEAGANTGELFF. The V call is TRBV7-7, the J call TRBJ2-2; tentative D call: TRBD2 (5 bases). V lost 6 bases to trimming and J lost 0 bases, with 14 bases between them. From germline, CDR1 is SSHAT and CDR2 FNYEAQ (reference sequence). The CDR3 contains 16 residues.